This T cell receptor (beta chain) appears in the sequencing data of a study of control samples from healthy donors and cancer patients. Only in-frame clones appear in the TCRdb table, and some are missing; sequencing was by immunoSEQ multiplex PCR. The sample yields some 100,000 clones, roughly 91% seen once. CDR1 is SGHTA, CDR2 FQGNSA, per germline. V shed 6 bases and J shed 0 bases, with 14 bases lying between them. The CDR3 is 16 amino acids. J is TRBJ1-4 and V is TRBV7-2, with D hard to call. The sample consisted of blood. The TCR comes from a man aged 25 to 40 in good health. CDR3 region: CASSSGRPATNEKLFF. In DNA, the CDR3 is TGTGCCAGCAGTTCGGGGAGACCTGCAACTAATGAAAAACTGTTTTTT. The variable domain in full, with the rest retrieved from reference TRBV7-2 and TRBJ1-4, is GAGVSQSPSNKVTEKGKDVELRCDPISGHTALYWYRQSLGQGLEFLIYFQGNSAPDKSGLPSDRFSAERTGGSVSTLTIQRTQQEDSAVYLCASSSGRPATNEKLFFGSGTQLSVL.